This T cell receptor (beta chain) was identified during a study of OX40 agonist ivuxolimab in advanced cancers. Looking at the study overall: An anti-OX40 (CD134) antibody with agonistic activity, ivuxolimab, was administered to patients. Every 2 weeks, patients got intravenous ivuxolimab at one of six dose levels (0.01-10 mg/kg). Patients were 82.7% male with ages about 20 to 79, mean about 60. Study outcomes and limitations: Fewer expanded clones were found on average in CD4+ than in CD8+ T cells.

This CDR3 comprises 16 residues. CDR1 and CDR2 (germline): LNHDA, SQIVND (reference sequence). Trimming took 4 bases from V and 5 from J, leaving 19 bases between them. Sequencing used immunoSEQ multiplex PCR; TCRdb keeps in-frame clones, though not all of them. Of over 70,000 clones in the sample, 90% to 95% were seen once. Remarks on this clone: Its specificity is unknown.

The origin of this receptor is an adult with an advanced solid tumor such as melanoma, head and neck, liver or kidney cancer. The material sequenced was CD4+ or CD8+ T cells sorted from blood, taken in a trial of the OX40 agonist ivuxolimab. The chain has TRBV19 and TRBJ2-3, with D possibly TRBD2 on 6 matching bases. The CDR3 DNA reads TGTGCCAGTAGTAGCTTACTAGCTGCTGTGGGAGATACGCAGTATTTT. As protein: CASSSLLAAVGDTQYF.